Below are 5 T cell receptor beta chains sequenced from a single sample in a study of persistence of HIV-infected CD4 T cells. The antigens these receptors bind are not known. The libraries were made with immunoSEQ version 4 in survey mode. Method: immunoSEQ multiplex PCR; TCRdb's copy keeps in-frame clones and lacks some. The sample carries 43,000 or so clones, around 90% recorded once. This nonspecific control used anti-CD3/anti-CD28 bead stimulation of CD4+ T cells. CD4+ T cells upregulating both CD40 ligand and CD69 were sorted as responding cells. The source material was CD4+ T cells sorted from PBMCs after roughly 18-hour stimulation, sampled from a patient who received antiretroviral therapy. The receptor set was obtained from an adult man with HIV who was CMV-seropositive.

This clone has only one observation. The genes are TRBV10-3 and TRBJ1-3; TRBD1 agrees at 7 bases. CDR1 is ENHRY and CDR2 is SYGVKD in the germline V gene. V was pared by 5 bases and J by 2 bases, with 12 bases of the junction left unmatched. The CDR3 totals 17 residues. CDR3 sequence (DNA): TGTGCCATCAGTAGGTCGCAGTCAGGGGGAACTGGAAACACCATATATTTT. It codes for CAISRSQSGGTGNTIYF.

This chain links TRBV27 with TRBJ1-5; no firm D call. CDR1 and CDR2 from the germline V gene are MNHEY and SMNVEV (reference sequence). The V end was cut by 5 bases, the J end by 1 base, with 12 bases between. CDR3 length equals 15 residues. The CDR3 is CASSPGMLSNQPQHF. Written as DNA, the CDR3 is TGTGCCAGCAGTCCCGGGATGTTGAGCAATCAGCCCCAGCATTTT.

V usage is TRBV27 and J usage is TRBJ2-2, with no clear D. The CDR3 is made up of 15 amino acids. The germline V gene encodes CDR1 MNHEY and CDR2 SMNVEV (reference sequence). The V gene lost 2 bases and the J gene lost 4 bases, with 11 bases spanning the gap. In DNA form, the CDR3 reads TGTGCCAGCAGTTTAAATTGGGGAAGCACCGGGGAGCTGTTTTTT. It is translated as CASSLNWGSTGELFF.

The chain carries TRBV7-9 and TRBJ2-7, with TRBD1 as a possible D gene (5 bases). Germline V gives CDR1 SEHNR, CDR2 FQNEAQ (reference sequence). Trimming pared 2 bases from V and 3 bases from J, leaving 5 bases between. The CDR3 contains 12 residues. The CDR3 nucleotides are TGTGCCAGCAGCTTAACAGGCTACGAGCAGTACTTC. This sequence encodes CASSLTGYEQYF.

The chain has TRBV6-1 and TRBJ1-6; perhaps TRBD1 as D (6 bases). This CDR3 region has 16 residues. Trimming shortened V by 2 bases and J by 8 bases, and 16 bases separated the two germline ends. Germline lookup yields CDR1 MNHNS and CDR2 SASEGT. CDR3: CASSENTGIRDSPLHF. The CDR3 region has the DNA TGTGCCAGCAGTGAAAATACAGGGATACGAGATTCACCCCTCCACTTT.